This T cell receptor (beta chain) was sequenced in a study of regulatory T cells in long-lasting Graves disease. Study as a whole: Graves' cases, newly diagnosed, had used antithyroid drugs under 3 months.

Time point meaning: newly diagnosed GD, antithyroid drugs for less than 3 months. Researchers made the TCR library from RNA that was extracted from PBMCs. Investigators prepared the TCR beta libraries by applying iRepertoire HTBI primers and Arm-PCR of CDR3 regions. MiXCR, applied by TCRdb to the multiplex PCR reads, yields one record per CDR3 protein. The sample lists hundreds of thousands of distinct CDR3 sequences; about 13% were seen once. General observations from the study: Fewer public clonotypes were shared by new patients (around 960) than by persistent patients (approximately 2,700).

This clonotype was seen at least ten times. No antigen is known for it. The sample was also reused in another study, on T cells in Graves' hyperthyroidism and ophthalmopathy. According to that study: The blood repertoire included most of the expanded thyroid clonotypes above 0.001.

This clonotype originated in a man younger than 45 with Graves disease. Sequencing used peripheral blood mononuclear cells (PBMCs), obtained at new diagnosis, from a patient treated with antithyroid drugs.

The CDR3 DNA follows: TGTGCCAGCAGCTTATTCTGGGAAAATACCGGGGAGCTGTTTTTT. Translation: CASSLFWENTGELFF. V and J are TRBV11-1 and TRBJ2-2; D ambiguous. The CDR3 runs to 15 residues. Trimming pared 2 bases from V and 5 bases from J, leaving 12 bases between. Per germline, CDR1 SGHAT and CDR2 FQDESV (reference sequence).